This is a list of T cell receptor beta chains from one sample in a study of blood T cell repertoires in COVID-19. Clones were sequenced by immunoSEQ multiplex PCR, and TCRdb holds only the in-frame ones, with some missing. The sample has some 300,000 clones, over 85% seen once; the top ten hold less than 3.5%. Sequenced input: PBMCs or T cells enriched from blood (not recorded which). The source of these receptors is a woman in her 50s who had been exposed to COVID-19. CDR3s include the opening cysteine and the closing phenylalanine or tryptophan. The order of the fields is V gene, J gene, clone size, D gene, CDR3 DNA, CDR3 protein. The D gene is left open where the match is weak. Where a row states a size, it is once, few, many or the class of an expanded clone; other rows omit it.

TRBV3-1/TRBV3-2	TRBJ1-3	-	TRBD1	TGTGCCAGCAGCCAAGATCGGTGGACAGGTCTCTCTGGAAACACCATATATTTT	CASSQDRWTGLSGNTIYF
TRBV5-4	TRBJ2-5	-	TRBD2	TGTGCCAGCAGCTTGAGTAGCGGGGTACGTGGGGAGACCCAGTACTTC	CASSLSSGVRGETQYF
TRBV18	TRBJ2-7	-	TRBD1	TGTGCCAGCTCGCAGACAGGGGGCATCTACGAGCAGTACTTC	CASSQTGGIYEQYF
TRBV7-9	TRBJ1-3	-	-	TGTGCCAGCAGCTTAGGAGTCGCAGGGTCCTCTGGAAACACCATATATTTT	CASSLGVAGSSGNTIYF
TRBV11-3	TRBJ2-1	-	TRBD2	TGTGCCAGCAGCACCGCAGCGGGGGGATTGTCGAACAATGAGCAGTTCTTC	CASSTAAGGLSNNEQFF
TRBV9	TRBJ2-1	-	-	TGTGCCAGCAGCGTAGAGACCTCGGGCGGGGAGCAGTTCTTC	CASSVETSGGEQFF
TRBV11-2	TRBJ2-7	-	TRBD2	TGTGCCAGCAGGCGACTAGCTCAGATTCGGTACGAGCAGTACTTC	CASRRLAQIRYEQYF
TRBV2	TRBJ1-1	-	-	TGTGCCAGCAGTGTTACAGGGTCAACTGAAGCTTTCTTT	CASSVTGSTEAFF
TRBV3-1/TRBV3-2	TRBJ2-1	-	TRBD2	TGTGCCAGCAGCCTAGGGACTAGCGGGGCGGTTGAGCAGTTCTTC	CASSLGTSGAVEQFF
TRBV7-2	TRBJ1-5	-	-	TGTGCCAGCAGCTTAGAGAGTAGAGGGGGGGCCAACCGGAATCAGCCCCAGCATTTT	CASSLESRGGANRNQPQHF
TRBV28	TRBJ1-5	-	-	TGTGCCAGCAGTTTACTAGAACAGCCCCAGCATTTT	CASSLLEQPQHF
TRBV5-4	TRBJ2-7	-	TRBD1	TGTGCCAGCGGGAGGGGACAGGGTATGGACGAGCAGTACTTC	CASGRGQGMDEQYF
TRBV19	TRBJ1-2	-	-	TGTGCCAGTAGTCCCCGGGGGGGTAACTATGGCTACACCTTC	CASSPRGGNYGYTF
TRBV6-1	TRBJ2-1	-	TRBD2	TGTGCCAGCAGTGAATTCGGGGGGGGCCGGTACAATGAGCAGTTCTTC	CASSEFGGGRYNEQFF
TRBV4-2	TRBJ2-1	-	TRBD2	TGTGCCAGCAGCCAAGAACAGCGGGGGGCCTATAGTGAGCAGTTCTTC	CASSQEQRGAYSEQFF
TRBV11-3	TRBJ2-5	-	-	TGTGCCAGCAGCTTAACTCTAGAAGCGACCCAGTACTTC	CASSLTLEATQYF
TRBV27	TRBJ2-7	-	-	TGTGCCAGCAGTCCGAATCCACAGGGATTATACGAGCAGTACTTC	CASSPNPQGLYEQYF
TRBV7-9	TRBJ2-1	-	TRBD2	TGTGCCAGCACATCTAGCGGGGGCCGCGGAAACAATGAGCAGTTCTTC	CASTSSGGRGNNEQFF
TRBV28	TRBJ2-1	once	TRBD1	TGTGCCAGCAGTGGGCTCGGGGACAGGAAAAACAATGAGCAGTTCTTC	CASSGLGDRKNNEQFF
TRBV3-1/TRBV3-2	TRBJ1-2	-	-	TGTGCCAGCAGCCCGGGCGGGGGACTTACCTATGGCTACACCTTC	CASSPGGGLTYGYTF
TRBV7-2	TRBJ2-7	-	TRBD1	TGTGCCAGCAGCTGGGGACAGATCTACGAGCAGTACTTC	CASSWGQIYEQYF
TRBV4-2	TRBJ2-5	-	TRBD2	TGTGCCAGCAGCCAAGGGACTAGCGGGGGGACCCAAGAGACCCAGTACTTC	CASSQGTSGGTQETQYF
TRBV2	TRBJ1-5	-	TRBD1	TGTGCCAGCAGTACTGTCAGGACAGGGGTCCCTCAGCCCCAGCATTTT	CASSTVRTGVPQPQHF
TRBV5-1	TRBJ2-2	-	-	TGCGCCAGCAGCTTGGACCCAGGTAACACCGGGGAGCTGTTTTTT	CASSLDPGNTGELFF
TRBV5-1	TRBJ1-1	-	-	TGCGCCAGCAGTAATCAGGGTTTGGCTGAAGCTTTCTTT	CASSNQGLAEAFF
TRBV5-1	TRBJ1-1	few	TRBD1	TGCGCCAGCAGCTTGGGGGACAGGGCAGTAGGGACTGAAGCTTTCTTT	CASSLGDRAVGTEAFF
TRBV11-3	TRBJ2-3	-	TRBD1	TGTGCCAGCAGCCCCTCCGGGACAGGGGGCGCGGATACGCAGTATTTT	CASSPSGTGGADTQYF
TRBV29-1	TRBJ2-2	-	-	TGCAGCGTTGAAACAGGGAGCACCGGGGAGCTGTTTTTT	CSVETGSTGELFF
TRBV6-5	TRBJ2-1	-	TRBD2	TGTGCCAGCAGCCGTAGCGGGGGCCCGAATGAGCAGTTCTTC	CASSRSGGPNEQFF
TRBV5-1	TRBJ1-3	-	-	TGCGCCAGCAGCTTGGAGTATGTGGGGCCAGACACCATATATTTT	CASSLEYVGPDTIYF
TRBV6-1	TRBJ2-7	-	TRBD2	TGTGCCAGCAGTGATTCTCTACCTAGCGGGGCCACAACCTACGAGCAGTACTTC	CASSDSLPSGATTYEQYF
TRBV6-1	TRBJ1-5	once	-	TGTGCCAGCAGTGAAGGAGGTTTTAGTATCCAGCCCCAGCATTTT	CASSEGGFSIQPQHF
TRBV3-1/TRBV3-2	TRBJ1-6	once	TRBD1	TGTGCCAGCAGCCTAGGGGACAGGGGGCTACCCCTCCACTTT	CASSLGDRGLPLHF
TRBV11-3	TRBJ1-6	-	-	TGTGCCAGCAGCTTAAGAGGCAGCAATTCACCCCTCCACTTT	CASSLRGSNSPLHF
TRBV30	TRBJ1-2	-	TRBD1	TGTGCCTGGGGTTGGACAGGGAGCTCTGGCTACACCTTC	CAWGWTGSSGYTF
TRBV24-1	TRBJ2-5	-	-	TGTGCCACCAGTGGTACGGTGTACCAAGAGACCCAGTACTTC	CATSGTVYQETQYF
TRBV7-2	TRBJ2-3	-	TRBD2	TGTGCCAGCAGCTTCTATAGCGGGGCGCGCACAGATACGCAGTATTTT	CASSFYSGARTDTQYF
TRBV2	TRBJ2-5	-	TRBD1	TGTGCCAGCAGTCTAGACAGGGGGTATGGAGAGACCCAGTACTTC	CASSLDRGYGETQYF
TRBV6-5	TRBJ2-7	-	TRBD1	TGTGCCAGCAGGAGACAGGGGGCAAGCGAGCAGTACTTC	CASRRQGASEQYF
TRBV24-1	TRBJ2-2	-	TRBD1	TGTGCCACCAGTGACAGGGACAGGGGGGTTTCCGGGGAGCTGTTTTTT	CATSDRDRGVSGELFF
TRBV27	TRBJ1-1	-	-	TGTGCCAGCAGTTCCGTGGACAGCAAAGCTTTCTTT	CASSSVDSKAFF
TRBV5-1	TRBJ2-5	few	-	TGCGCCAGCCGACTCACAGGGGACCAAAGCGGGGAGACCCAGTACTTC	CASRLTGDQSGETQYF